These 9 T cell receptor beta chains share one sample of origin, sequenced in a study of regulatory T cells in long-lasting Graves disease. In building TCR beta libraries, iRepertoire HTBI primers were used together with Arm-PCR of CDR3 regions. A single record per CDR3 protein comes from TCRdb applying MiXCR to the multiplex PCR reads. The data contain some 340,000 distinct CDR3 sequences, about 23% of them singletons. As for time point: persistent/refractory GD, antithyroid drugs over 5 years with positive TRAb. From PBMCs, RNA was extracted and then used to make the TCR library. The sequenced sample was peripheral blood mononuclear cells (PBMCs), obtained when the disease was refractory, from a patient treated with antithyroid drugs. Receptors were obtained from a woman between 40 and 55 years old with Graves disease.

The rearrangement links TRBV6-2 or TRBV6-3 to TRBJ2-7, with 9 bases lining up with TRBD2. Germline V gene data show CDR1 as MNHEY and CDR2 as SVGEGT. The length of the CDR3 is 13 residues. With V trimmed by 8 bases and J by 7 bases, 9 bases remained unmatched. CDR3 coding DNA: TGTGCCAGCTGTGATAGCGGGAGAGATGAGCAGTACTTC. It yields the protein CASCDSGRDEQYF.

This clonotype was counted between two and nine times. One base away lies a much larger clone, so this may be a sequencing read error. V and J are TRBV2 and TRBJ1-3; D unresolved. CDR3 size: 13 residues. Germline CDR1 SNHLY, CDR2 FYNNEI. CDR3 sequence reads: CASSERSGNAIYF. The CDR3 DNA is TGTGCCAGCAGTGAGAGGTCTGGAAACGCCATATATTTT.

At least ten counts were recorded for this clonotype. The CDR3 reads CASSLDTRGGYEQYF. CDR3 DNA sequence: TGTGCCAGCAGCTTAGATACCAGAGGAGGCTACGAGCAGTACTTC. The J gene is TRBJ2-7, the V gene TRBV11-2; weak D call: TRBD2 (5 bases). Germline V gene sequence: CDR1 SGHAT, CDR2 FQNNGV. Trimming shortened V by 0 bases and J by 3 bases, and 12 bases separated the two germline ends. The CDR3 loop spans 15 amino acids.

This clonotype was picked up a small number of times. The chain links TRBV7-9 to TRBJ2-7; D remains unclear. There are 15 residues in the CDR3. Germline V CDR1 and CDR2: SEHNR, FQNEAQ (reference sequence). V was pared by 4 bases and J by 4 bases, with 17 bases between. The CDR3: CASSSYRNSDYEQYF. CDR3 coding DNA: TGTGCCAGCAGCTCATATCGGAATTCCGATTACGAGCAGTACTTC.

This clonotype occurred many times. The V gene is TRBV5-6, the J gene TRBJ2-7; 9 bases line up with TRBD1. Germline CDR1 reads SGHDT; CDR2 reads YYEEEE. J gave up 7 bases and V 5 bases, and 7 bases lay outside the gene matches. The CDR3 spans 13 residues. CDR3 loop: CASRDRGRIEQYF. CDR3 DNA sequence: TGTGCCAGCAGGGACAGGGGTAGGATTGAGCAGTACTTC.

V and J are TRBV20-1 and TRBJ2-3; 8 nucleotides align to TRBD2. The J segment lost 1 base and the V segment lost 3 bases, leaving 3 bases of the junction unmatched. Germline values: CDR1 DFQATT, CDR2 SNEGSKA (reference sequence). CDR3 size: 14 residues. The CDR3 DNA sequence: TGCAGTGCTAGCCTAGCGGGCCGCACAGATACGCAGTATTTT. Translation gives CSASLAGRTDTQYF.

This clonotype was counted a few times. The V call is TRBV28, the J call TRBJ1-5; no clear D gene. Deletions cut 5 bases from V and 4 bases from J, with 15 bases between. This CDR3 is 15 amino acids long. From germline, CDR1 is MDHEN and CDR2 SYDVKM. The CDR3 here is CASSPLTRINQPQHF. Here the CDR3 DNA reads TGTGCCAGCAGTCCATTAACGAGGATAAATCAGCCCCAGCATTTT. The whole variable domain, filled in from reference TRBV28 and TRBJ1-5, reads DVKVTQSSRYLVKRTGEKVFLECVQDMDHENMFWYRQDPGLGLRLIYFSYDVKMKEKGDIPEGYSVSREKKERFSLILESASTNQTSMYLCASSPLTRINQPQHFGDGTRLSIL.

The J gene is TRBJ2-2, the V gene TRBV9; 8 bases match TRBD2. The V and J ends lost 5 bases and 4 bases, in that order; junction bases with no gene match: 10. Germline V CDR1 and CDR2: SGDLS, YYNGEE. This CDR3 contains 16 residues. The CDR3 DNA is TGTGCCAGCAGTGCAGCCGGGACTAGTCCCACCGGGGAGCTGTTTTTT. It is translated as CASSAAGTSPTGELFF. Combining the CDR3 with reference TRBV9 and TRBJ2-2 gives the whole variable domain DSGVTQTPKHLITATGQRVTLRCSPRSGDLSVYWYQQSLDQGLQFLIQYYNGEERAKGNILERFSAQQFPDLHSELNLSSLELGDSALYFCASSAAGTSPTGELFFGEGSRLTVL.

This clonotype was seen many times. This rearrangement joins TRBV6-5 to TRBJ2-5; D not certain. This CDR3 has 14 amino acids. V was clipped by 2 bases and J by 3 bases, with 10 bases between them. From germline, CDR1 is MNHEY and CDR2 SVGAGI. CDR3 coding DNA: TGTGCCAGCAGTTACCCAAACATTGAAGAGACCCAGTACTTC. It yields the protein CASSYPNIEETQYF.